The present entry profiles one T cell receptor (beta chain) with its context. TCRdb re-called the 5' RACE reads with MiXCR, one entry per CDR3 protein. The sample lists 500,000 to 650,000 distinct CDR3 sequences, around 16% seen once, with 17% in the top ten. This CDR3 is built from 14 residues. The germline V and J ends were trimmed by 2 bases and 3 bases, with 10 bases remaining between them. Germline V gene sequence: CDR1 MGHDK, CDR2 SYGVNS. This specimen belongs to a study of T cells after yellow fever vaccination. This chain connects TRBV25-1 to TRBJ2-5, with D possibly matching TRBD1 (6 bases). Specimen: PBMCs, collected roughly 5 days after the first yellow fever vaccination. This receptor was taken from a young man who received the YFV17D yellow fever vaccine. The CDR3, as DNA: TGTGCCAGCAGTGAAAAGGGGGATGAAGAGACCCAGTACTTC. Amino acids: CASSEKGDEETQYF.